Described below is a single T cell receptor beta chain sequence and its context. What it recognizes is unknown. The sample originates from a study of radiation and T cells in renal cell carcinoma. Study conclusions and caveats: From baseline, blood top tumor clonotypes peaked at 2 weeks post-radiation. Pretreatment tumor biopsies were lacking, so baseline clonotypes are unknown.

Data came from immunoSEQ multiplex PCR; TCRdb stores just in-frame clones and leaves some out. In the table there are 120,000 or so clones, 88% of which are singletons. Germline CDR1 SGHNT, CDR2 YYREEE (reference sequence). The CDR3 has 16 residues. With 5 bases removed from V and 4 bases from J, the gap between germline ends came to 21 bases. Documented time point: blood 2 weeks post-SBRT. Regarding treatment: 15 Gy SBRT to primary tumor, nephrectomy 4 weeks later. Serial blood draws occurred at baseline and 2 and 4 weeks post-SBRT. The starting material was blood, obtained from a patient whose treatment included radiotherapy and nephrectomy. The TCR originated in a woman between 65 and 79 years old with renal cell carcinoma. The gene calls are TRBV5-4 and TRBJ1-1, with D maybe TRBD1 (6 bases). The CDR3 here is CASSFDGGARSTEAFF. DNA for the CDR3: TGTGCCAGCAGTTTTGACGGGGGCGCGAGGTCCACTGAAGCTTTCTTT.